This paragraph reports one T cell receptor (beta chain). This entry comes from a study of technical replicates of blood from several donors. The repertoire was sequenced with immunoSEQ multiplex PCR; TCRdb's copy has only in-frame clones and lacks some. This sample carries approximately 76,000 clones, roughly 91% of them seen once, and the ten largest clones take around 0.24%. The CDR3 runs 15 residues. Germline CDR1 and CDR2: SGHVS and FQNEAQ. Trimming pared 6 bases from V and 8 bases from J, leaving 19 bases between. This sequence originates from a human donor in good health. This chain links TRBV7-8 with TRBJ1-4; D is undetermined. Material: T cells isolated from PBMCs. CDR3 amino acids: CASSSPGGLFEKLFF. The DNA for the CDR3 is TGTGCCAGCAGTTCCCCGGGCGGACTTTTCGAAAAACTGTTTTTT.